This T cell receptor beta chain was observed in a study of T cells in Graves' hyperthyroidism and ophthalmopathy. This clonotype was observed a few times. What it recognizes is unknown. A single base separates this from a much larger clone, so it may be a read error. RNA transcripts provided the source from which TCR beta CDR3 regions were amplified. HTBI primers drove first-round RT-PCR of the TCR CDR3. TCRdb itself ran the multiplex PCR reads through MiXCR, one entry per CDR3 protein. Among approximately 590,000 distinct CDR3 sequences listed, 15% to 18% were seen once. CDR1 is SGHAT, CDR2 FQNNGV, per germline. There are 16 residues in the CDR3. Trimming pared 1 base from V and 4 bases from J, leaving 16 bases between. Regarding the study as a whole: Most thyroid clonotypes expanded above 0.001 appeared in blood too.

The TCR comes from a woman aged 30 to 39 with Graves' hyperthyroidism. The chain recombines TRBV11-2 with TRBJ1-2, with D perhaps matching TRBD1 (5 bases). The sample comprised blood. The CDR3 is CASSLVATEAVYGYTF. Written as DNA, the CDR3 is TGTGCCAGCAGCTTAGTAGCGACAGAGGCGGTCTATGGCTACACCTTC.